One and the same sample provided the 24 T cell receptor beta chains below, sequenced in a study of glioma-infiltrating T cells after dendritic cell vaccination. The assay was immunoSEQ multiplex PCR, and TCRdb's table has in-frame clones only and misses some. In the table there are about 50,000 clones, 89% of which are singletons. Time point reported: after dendritic cell vaccination, including at tumor progression/relapse. The sequencing used blood, collected after dendritic cell vaccination. The receptors shown here come from a human donor with glioblastoma.

This chain joins TRBV5-8 and TRBJ1-5, with D possibly being TRBD1 (5 bases). Germline V gene sequence: CDR1 SGHTS, CDR2 YDEGEE. The V and J ends lost 4 bases and 9 bases respectively, with 14 bases between them. This CDR3 region has 13 residues. DNA for the CDR3: TGTGCCAGCAGCATCGGGGGGGTGTCGCCCCAGCATTTT. Translating gives CASSIGGVSPQHF. The whole variable domain, filled in from reference TRBV5-8 and TRBJ1-5, reads EAGVTQSPTHLIKTRGQQATLRCSPISGHTSVYWYQQALGLGLQFLLWYDEGEERNRGNFPPRFSGRQFPNYSSELNVNALELEDSALYLCASSIGGVSPQHFGDGTRLSIL.

J is TRBJ1-1 and V is TRBV6-5; D not resolved. Trimming removed 2 bases at V and 1 base at J, with 8 bases between. The germline V gene has CDR1 MNHEY and CDR2 SVGAGI. CDR3 size: 14 residues. CDR3 sequence: CASSYLGQNTEAFF. In DNA form, the CDR3 reads TGTGCCAGCAGTTACCTGGGCCAGAACACTGAAGCTTTCTTT.

In its sample, this clone was seen a few times. This rearrangement joins TRBV5-1 to TRBJ2-7; 10 bases are shared with TRBD1. CDR3 length equals 13 residues. CDR1 is SGHRS, CDR2 YFSETQ, per germline. V dropped 4 bases and J dropped 7; count of bases not matched to a gene: 5. CDR3 DNA: TGCGCCAGCAGCGGAGGGACAGGGGTAGAGCAGTACTTC. Its translation: CASSGGTGVEQYF.

The chain is built from TRBV5-1 and TRBJ2-7; 10 bases match TRBD1. The CDR3 runs 16 residues. Losses at the gene ends were 2 bases for V and 3 bases for J; bases not matched to a gene: 8. Germline values: CDR1 SGHRS, CDR2 YFSETQ. The CDR3 loop reads CASSFGTGAINYEQYF. The CDR3 coding sequence is TGCGCCAGCAGCTTCGGGACAGGGGCGATAAACTACGAGCAGTACTTC.

This clone was observed a few times. V and J are TRBV30 and TRBJ2-1; TRBD2 matches at 8 bases. J lost 0 bases, V lost 8 bases, and 15 bases had no gene match. Germline CDR1 GTSNPN, CDR2 SVGIG (reference sequence). The CDR3 is made up of 17 amino acids. The CDR3 DNA follows: TGTGCCGGGGGCGGGAGGCTGGGTAAGACCTCCTACAATGAGCAGTTCTTC. It is translated as CAGGGRLGKTSYNEQFF.

The CDR3 DNA follows: TGCGCCAGCAGCCAAGATGATCAGGGGGCGCGCGGGGAGCTGTTTTTT. Residues: CASSQDDQGARGELFF. This chain links TRBV4-1 with TRBJ2-2; 8 positions agree with TRBD1. Losses at the gene ends were 0 bases for V and 7 bases for J; bases not matched to a gene: 7. Germline V CDR1 and CDR2: MGHRA, YSYEKL. This CDR3 is built from 16 residues.

This chain links TRBV28 with TRBJ1-5; 7 nucleotides agree with TRBD1. The trim removed 3 bases at V and 6 bases at J, leaving 11 bases unmatched. Germline values: CDR1 MDHEN, CDR2 SYDVKM. The CDR3 contains 16 residues. This CDR3 is CASSFSRQGWAQPQHF. CDR3 nucleotide sequence: TGTGCCAGCAGTTTTTCTCGACAGGGCTGGGCTCAGCCCCAGCATTTT.

The V and J genes are TRBV6-4 and TRBJ2-3; D unclear. Germline assignment: CDR1 MRHNA and CDR2 SNTAGT. The CDR3 spans 13 residues. The germline V and J ends were trimmed by 3 bases and 2 bases, with 6 bases remaining between them. The CDR3 bases are TGTGCCAGCAGTGAGGGCACCACAGATACGCAGTATTTT. Translating it yields CASSEGTTDTQYF.

The V call is TRBV20-1, the J call TRBJ2-1; the D gene is possibly TRBD2 (6 bases). Germline CDR1 is DFQATT and CDR2 is SNEGSKA (reference sequence). The CDR3 sequence is 10 residues long. V was trimmed by 6 bases and J by 12 bases, leaving 12 bases between them. The DNA of the CDR3 is TGCAGTGCCCCACTGGGGGGGCAGTTCTTC. Encoded protein: CSAPLGGQFF.

The chain joins TRBV6-6 to TRBJ2-7; 10 bases match TRBD2. The CDR3 is made up of 14 amino acids. With 10 bases clipped from V and 2 bases from J, the junction kept 8 bases outside the gene matches. In germline, CDR1 is MNHNY, CDR2 SVGAGI (reference sequence). The CDR3 bases are TGTGCCACCTCGACTAGCGGGCTAACCTACGAGCAGTACTTC. It codes for CATSTSGLTYEQYF.

This chain joins TRBV2 and TRBJ2-2, with a tentative D call TRBD1 (6 bases). The CDR3 sequence is 14 residues long. CDR1 is SNHLY, CDR2 FYNNEI, per germline. V was cut by 7 bases and J by 5 bases, with 14 bases left in between. The CDR3 DNA follows: TGTGCCAGCATCAGGACAGCTCTTACCGGGGAGCTGTTTTTT. This sequence encodes CASIRTALTGELFF.

The sample holds a few counts of this clone. The genes are TRBV28 and TRBJ2-1; 8 positions match TRBD1. V lost 5 bases to trimming and J lost 0 bases; unmatched junction nucleotides: 6. CDR1 is MDHEN and CDR2 is SYDVKM in the germline V gene. The length of the CDR3 is 16 residues. CDR3 nucleotide sequence: TGTGCCAGCAGTCCCTGGACAGGGAGCTCCTACAATGAGCAGTTCTTC. Residues: CASSPWTGSSYNEQFF.

The chain has TRBV28 and TRBJ2-3; possibly TRBD2 for D (5 bases). Trimming pared 4 bases from V and 6 bases from J, leaving 26 bases between. Per the germline V gene, CDR1 is MDHEN and CDR2 is SYDVKM. The CDR3 is 18 residues long. The chain's CDR3 is CASSSSLRADSRGDTQYF. For the CDR3, the DNA is TGTGCCAGCAGTTCCTCCCTTAGAGCGGACTCCCGAGGGGATACGCAGTATTTT.

This sequence joins TRBV15 and TRBJ2-7; no clear D. With 5 bases removed from V and 1 base from J, the gap between germline ends came to 9 bases. CDR1 is LNHNV, CDR2 YYDKDF, per germline (reference sequence). The CDR3 contains 13 residues. CDR3 residues: CATSATVSYEQYF. The CDR3 bases are TGTGCCACCAGCGCAACTGTGTCCTACGAGCAGTACTTC. The whole variable domain, filled in from reference TRBV15 and TRBJ2-7, reads DAMVIQNPRYQVTQFGKPVTLSCSQTLNHNVMYWYQQKSSQAPKLLFHYYDKDFNNEADTPDNFQSRRPNTSFCFLDIRSPGLGDTAMYLCATSATVSYEQYFGPGTRLTVT.

The rearrangement links TRBV9 to TRBJ2-3, with 10 bases aligning to TRBD1. The CDR3 runs 15 residues. After removal of 4 bases from V and 0 bases from J, the junction contained 2 bases not matched to a gene. Germline values: CDR1 SGDLS, CDR2 YYNGEE. The CDR3 is CASSRQGASTDTQYF. CDR3 coding DNA: TGTGCCAGCAGCCGACAGGGGGCAAGCACAGATACGCAGTATTTT.

This clone was seen just once. The chain couples TRBV4-2 to TRBJ2-5; D gene ambiguous. Germline V gene data show CDR1 as LGHNA and CDR2 as YNFKEQ. The CDR3 contains 14 residues. With 0 bases removed from V and 4 bases from J, the gap between germline ends came to 9 bases. The CDR3 DNA follows: TGTGCCAGCAGCCAAGAGCAGACGGGAGAGACCCAGTACTTC. Translation: CASSQEQTGETQYF.

The rearrangement links TRBV9 to TRBJ2-3, with 11 bases matching TRBD2. The germline V gene encodes CDR1 SGDLS and CDR2 YYNGEE. The CDR3 consists of 16 residues. V dropped 4 bases and J dropped 0; count of bases not matched to a gene: 4. CDR3 bases: TGTGCCAGCAGCACACGACTAGCGGGGAGCACAGATACGCAGTATTTT. Amino acids: CASSTRLAGSTDTQYF.

The rearrangement links TRBV5-6 to TRBJ2-2; tentatively, D is TRBD1 (6 bases). Germline V gene sequence: CDR1 SGHDT, CDR2 YYEEEE. This CDR3 contains 16 residues. V was pared by 4 bases and J by 1 base, with 14 bases between. The CDR3 DNA is TGTGCCAGCAGCCGCCTCGGGGACAAGAACACCGGGGAGCTGTTTTTT. Its translation is CASSRLGDKNTGELFF.

This chain uses TRBV7-9 with TRBJ2-7, with D perhaps matching TRBD1 (6 bases). Germline V gene lookup returns CDR1 SEHNR and CDR2 FQNEAQ (reference sequence). The CDR3 consists of 14 residues. V lost 1 base and J lost 7, with 14 bases in between. CDR3 nucleotide sequence: TGTGCCAGCAGCTTAGTGGACCTCAGGGGAGAGCAGTACTTC. Translating it yields CASSLVDLRGEQYF. The full variable domain, rest sourced from reference TRBV7-9 and TRBJ2-7, is DTGVSQNPRHKITKRGQNVTFRCDPISEHNRLYWYRQTLGQGPEFLTYFQNEAQLEKSRLLSDRFSAERPKGSFSTLEIQRTEQGDSAMYLCASSLVDLRGEQYFGPGTRLTVT.

This clone appeared a single time. The chain recombines TRBV7-3 with TRBJ2-1; D gene unclear. With 5 bases removed from V and 5 bases from J, the gap between germline ends came to 10 bases. Germline V CDR1 and CDR2: SGHTA, FQGTGA. This CDR3 comprises 13 residues. CDR3 sequence reads: CASSPGRNNEQFF. The CDR3 coding sequence is TGTGCCAGCAGCCCAGGAAGAAACAATGAGCAGTTCTTC.

The chain is built from TRBV7-9 and TRBJ1-4; no reliable D call. The V end was cut by 1 base, the J end by 6 bases, with 9 bases between. CDR3 length: 14 amino acids. Germline assignment: CDR1 SEHNR and CDR2 FQNEAQ (reference sequence). CDR3: CASSLGQIHEKLFF. The CDR3 nucleotides are TGTGCCAGCAGCTTAGGCCAGATTCATGAAAAACTGTTTTTT.

Concerning this clone: At one boundary the junction diverges from the germline segment, which might be a read error. The V gene is TRBV19, the J gene TRBJ1-2; no definite D call. CDR3 length equals 13 residues. Germline assignment: CDR1 LNHDA and CDR2 SQIVND (reference sequence). DNA for the CDR3: TGTGCCAGTAGTTTAGAGGCTTACTATGGCTACACCTTC. Amino acid sequence: CASSLEAYYGYTF.

The V gene is TRBV10-3, the J gene TRBJ2-5, with 9 bases lining up with TRBD2. Germline V gives CDR1 ENHRY, CDR2 SYGVKD. After removal of 4 bases from V and 4 bases from J, the junction contained 10 bases not matched to a gene. This CDR3 is built from 16 residues. CDR3 sequence (DNA): TGTGCCATCAGTGGGTATAGCGGGAGCGCCAGAGAGACCCAGTACTTC. Its protein is CAISGYSGSARETQYF.

Concerning this clone itself: Germline and junction disagree at one end, which may indicate a read error. Other DNA sequences from this sample encode an identical CDR3 as well. This chain connects TRBV5-4 to TRBJ2-7; 7 bases fit TRBD1. Germline V gives CDR1 SGHNT, CDR2 YYREEE (reference sequence). The CDR3 spans 15 residues. CDR3 bases: TGTGCCAGCAGCCTTGACAGGGACGACGCCTACGAGCAGTATTTC. Translation gives CASSLDRDDAYEQYF.